The clone carrying this T cell receptor (beta chain) was seen repeatedly, ten times or more. The sample is drawn from a study of regulatory T cells in long-lasting Graves disease. Study information: The antithyroid drugs taken by newly diagnosed Graves' patients had been used for under 3 months.

CDR3-region Arm-PCR and iRepertoire HTBI primers produced the TCR beta libraries. TCRdb re-called the multiplex PCR reads through MiXCR, storing one row per CDR3 protein. Of a few hundred thousand distinct CDR3 sequences detected, around a sixth appear once; the ten largest clones hold 14%. Germline assignment: CDR1 SGHVS and CDR2 FNYEAQ. The CDR3 is made up of 16 amino acids. Trimming cost V 4 bases and J 6 bases; bases outside gene matches: 11. Time point given: newly diagnosed GD, antithyroid drugs for less than 3 months. Extracted PBMC RNA gave rise to the TCR library. The sample was also linked to a second study, of T cells in Graves' hyperthyroidism and ophthalmopathy.

The sequenced sample was peripheral blood mononuclear cells (PBMCs), obtained at new diagnosis, from a patient treated with antithyroid drugs. The genes are TRBV7-6 and TRBJ2-2, with TRBD1 matching 7 bases. The sequence was obtained from a woman under 40 with Graves disease. The CDR3, as DNA: TGTGCCAGCAGCTGGGGCAGGGGGACCCTGTCCGGGGAGCTGTTTTTT. It codes for CASSWGRGTLSGELFF.